This record looks at one T cell receptor beta chain sequence and its context. No antigen is known for it. The data were obtained in a study of tumor-infiltrating lymphocytes in localized non-small cell lung cancer. On the study more broadly: Patients included smokers and never-smokers with various histologies, some sampled after neoadjuvant chemotherapy. Study findings and constraints: Higher tumor T cell infiltration than in uninvolved lung was supported by TCRbeta sequencing. T-cell fraction did not differ between immunotypes IM1 and IM2.

CDR1 and CDR2 from the germline V gene are SEHNR and FQNEAQ (reference sequence). The CDR3 extends over 14 amino acids. Trimming took off 4 bases at V and 8 bases at J, with 15 bases between the two ends. Clones were read by immunoSEQ multiplex PCR, and TCRdb kept only the in-frame ones, dropping some. Of approximately 6,200 clones detected, 55% to 85% appear once; the ten largest clones hold 13% to 15%. This receptor was taken from a human donor with non-small cell lung cancer. The chain combines TRBV7-9 with TRBJ2-1; D might be TRBD1 or TRBD2, each matching 5 bases. Material: lung tumor tissue. CDR3 DNA: TGTGCCAGCAGCTCTTGGGACCTGGACGATGAGCAGTTCTTC. This gives the protein CASSSWDLDDEQFF. The complete variable domain, with remaining parts taken from reference TRBV7-9 and TRBJ2-1, reads DTGVSQNPRHKITKRGQNVTFRCDPISEHNRLYWYRQTLGQGPEFLTYFQNEAQLEKSRLLSDRFSAERPKGSFSTLEIQRTEQGDSAMYLCASSSWDLDDEQFFGPGTRLTVL.